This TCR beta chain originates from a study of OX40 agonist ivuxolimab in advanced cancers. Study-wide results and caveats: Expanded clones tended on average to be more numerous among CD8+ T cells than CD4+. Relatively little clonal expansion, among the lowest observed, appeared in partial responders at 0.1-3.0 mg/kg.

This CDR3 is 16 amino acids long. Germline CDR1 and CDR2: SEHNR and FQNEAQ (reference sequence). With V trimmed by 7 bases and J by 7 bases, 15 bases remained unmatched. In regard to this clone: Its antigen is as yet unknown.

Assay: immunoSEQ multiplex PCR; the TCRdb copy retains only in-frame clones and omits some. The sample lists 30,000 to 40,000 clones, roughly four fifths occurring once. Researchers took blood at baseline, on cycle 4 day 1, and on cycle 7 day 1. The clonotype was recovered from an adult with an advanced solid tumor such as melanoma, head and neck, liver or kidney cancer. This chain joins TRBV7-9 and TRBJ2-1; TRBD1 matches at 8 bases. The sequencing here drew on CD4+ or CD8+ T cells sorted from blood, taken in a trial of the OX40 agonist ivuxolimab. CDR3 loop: CASTSYSGQGRNEQFF. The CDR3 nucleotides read TGTGCCAGCACCTCCTACTCCGGACAGGGACGGAATGAGCAGTTCTTC.